Described below is a single T cell receptor (beta chain) sequence and its context. The antigen remains undetermined. Germline values: CDR1 SGHTA, CDR2 FQGNSA. The V gene end was trimmed by 7 bases and the J gene end by 0 bases; junction bases not matched to a gene: 4. This CDR3 region has 16 residues. This specimen comes from a study of response to subunit inactivated influenza vaccine. Study-wide findings and caveats: Few new T cells, the authors suggested, are recruited by each seasonal influenza vaccination.

A single record per CDR3 protein comes from TCRdb applying MiXCR to the RT-PCR reads. The data hold hundreds of thousands of distinct CDR3 sequences, with just over 20% observed a single time. The specimen was PBMCs from blood, collected 21 months after vaccination. This chain uses TRBV7-2 with TRBJ2-3; 13 nucleotides line up with TRBD2. The TCR was taken from a man between 45 and 75 years old who received an inactivated influenza vaccine. The CDR3 sequence is CASNRLAGGSTDTQYF. Written as DNA, the CDR3 is TGTGCCAGCAACAGACTAGCGGGGGGAAGCACAGATACGCAGTATTTT.